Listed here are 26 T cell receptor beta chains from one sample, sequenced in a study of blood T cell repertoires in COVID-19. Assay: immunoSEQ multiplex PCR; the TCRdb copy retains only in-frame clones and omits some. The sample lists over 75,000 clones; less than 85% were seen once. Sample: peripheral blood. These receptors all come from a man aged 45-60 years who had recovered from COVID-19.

The CDR3 loop reads CASSGGTSGRAYNEQFF. The CDR3 DNA is TGTGCCAGTAGTGGAGGGACTAGCGGGAGGGCCTACAATGAGCAGTTCTTC. The genes are TRBV19 and TRBJ2-1; TRBD2 agrees at 16 bases. Germline lookup yields CDR1 LNHDA and CDR2 SQIVND (reference sequence). The CDR3 consists of 17 residues. J lost 2 bases, V lost 5 bases, and 3 bases had no gene match.

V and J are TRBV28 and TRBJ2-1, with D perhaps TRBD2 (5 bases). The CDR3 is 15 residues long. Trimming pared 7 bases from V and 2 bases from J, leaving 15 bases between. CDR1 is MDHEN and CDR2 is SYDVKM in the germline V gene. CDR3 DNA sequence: TGTGCCAGCAATCCCCGAGAGGGTACCTACAATGAGCAGTTCTTC. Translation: CASNPREGTYNEQFF.

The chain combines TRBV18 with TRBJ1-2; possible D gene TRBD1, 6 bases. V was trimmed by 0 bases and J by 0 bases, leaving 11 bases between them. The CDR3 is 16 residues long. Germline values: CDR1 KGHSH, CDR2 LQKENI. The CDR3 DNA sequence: TGTGCCAGCTCACCACCGGGGAGGGGGTCTAACTATGGCTACACCTTC. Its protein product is CASSPPGRGSNYGYTF.

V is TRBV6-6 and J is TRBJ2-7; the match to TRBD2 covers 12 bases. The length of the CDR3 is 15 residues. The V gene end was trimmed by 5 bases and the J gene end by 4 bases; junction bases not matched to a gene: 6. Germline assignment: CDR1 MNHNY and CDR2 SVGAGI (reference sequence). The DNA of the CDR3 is TGTGCCAGCAGTCCTAGCGGGGGGGACCTTTACGAGCAGTACTTC. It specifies CASSPSGGDLYEQYF.

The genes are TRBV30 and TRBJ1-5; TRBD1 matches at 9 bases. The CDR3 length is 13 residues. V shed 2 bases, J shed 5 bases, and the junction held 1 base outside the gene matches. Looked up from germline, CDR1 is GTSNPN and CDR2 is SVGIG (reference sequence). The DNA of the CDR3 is TGTGCCTGGAGTAGGACAGGGGATCAGCCCCAGCATTTT. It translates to CAWSRTGDQPQHF.

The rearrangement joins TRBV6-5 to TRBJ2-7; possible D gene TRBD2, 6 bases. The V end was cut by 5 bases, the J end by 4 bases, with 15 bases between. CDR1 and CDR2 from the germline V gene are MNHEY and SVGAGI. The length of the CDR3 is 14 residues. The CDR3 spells CASSPGVGRYEQYF. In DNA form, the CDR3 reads TGTGCCAGCAGTCCGGGGGTTGGCCGATACGAGCAGTACTTC.

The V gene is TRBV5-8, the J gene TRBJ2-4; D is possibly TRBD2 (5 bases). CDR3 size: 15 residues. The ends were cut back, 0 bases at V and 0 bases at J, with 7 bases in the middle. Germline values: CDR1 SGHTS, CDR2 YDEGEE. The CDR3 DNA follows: TGTGCCAGCAGCTTGGGGACTGTAGCCAAAAACATTCAGTACTTC. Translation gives CASSLGTVAKNIQYF. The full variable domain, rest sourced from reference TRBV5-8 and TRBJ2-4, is EAGVTQSPTHLIKTRGQQATLRCSPISGHTSVYWYQQALGLGLQFLLWYDEGEERNRGNFPPRFSGRQFPNYSSELNVNALELEDSALYLCASSLGTVAKNIQYFGAGTRLSVL.

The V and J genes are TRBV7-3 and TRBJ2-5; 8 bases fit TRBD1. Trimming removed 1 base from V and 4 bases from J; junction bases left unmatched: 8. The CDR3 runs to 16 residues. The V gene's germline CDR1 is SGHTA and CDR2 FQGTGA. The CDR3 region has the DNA TGTGCCAGCAGCTTAAGAACAGGGGGTTCCAGAGAGACCCAGTACTTC. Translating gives CASSLRTGGSRETQYF. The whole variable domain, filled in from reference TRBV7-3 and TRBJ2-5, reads GAGVSQTPSNKVTEKGKYVELRCDPISGHTALYWYRQSLGQGPEFLIYFQGTGAADDSGLPNDRFFAVRPEGSVSTLKIQRTERGDSAVYLCASSLRTGGSRETQYFGPGTRLLVL.

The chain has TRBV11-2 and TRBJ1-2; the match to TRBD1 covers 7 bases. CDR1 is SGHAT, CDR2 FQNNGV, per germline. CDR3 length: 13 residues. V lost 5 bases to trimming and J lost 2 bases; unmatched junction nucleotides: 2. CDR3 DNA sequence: TGTGCCAGCAGCGAGGACAGGAACTATGGCTACACCTTC. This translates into CASSEDRNYGYTF.

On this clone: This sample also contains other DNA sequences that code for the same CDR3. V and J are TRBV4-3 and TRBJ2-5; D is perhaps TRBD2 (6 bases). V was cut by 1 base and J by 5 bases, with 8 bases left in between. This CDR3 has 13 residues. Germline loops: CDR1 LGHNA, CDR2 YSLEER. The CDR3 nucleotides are TGCGCCAGCAGCCAAGGCCGGGGGGAGACCCAGTACTTC. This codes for CASSQGRGETQYF.

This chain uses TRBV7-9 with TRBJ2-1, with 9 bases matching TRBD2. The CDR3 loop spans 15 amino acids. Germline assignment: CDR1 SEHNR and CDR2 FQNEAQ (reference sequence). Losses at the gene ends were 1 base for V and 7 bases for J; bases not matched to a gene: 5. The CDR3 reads CASSLDSGSGNEQFF. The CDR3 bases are TGTGCCAGCAGCTTAGATAGCGGGAGTGGGAATGAGCAGTTCTTC. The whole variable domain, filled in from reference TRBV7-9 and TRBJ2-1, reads DTGVSQNPRHKITKRGQNVTFRCDPISEHNRLYWYRQTLGQGPEFLTYFQNEAQLEKSRLLSDRFSAERPKGSFSTLEIQRTEQGDSAMYLCASSLDSGSGNEQFFGPGTRLTVL.

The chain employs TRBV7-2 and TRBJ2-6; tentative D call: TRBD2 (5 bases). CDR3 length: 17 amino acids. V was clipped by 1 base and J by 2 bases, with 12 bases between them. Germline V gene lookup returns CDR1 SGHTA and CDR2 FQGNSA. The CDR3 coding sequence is TGTGCCAGCAGCTTAGAATCATACGGGGCTGGGGCCAACGTCCTGACTTTC. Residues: CASSLESYGAGANVLTF.

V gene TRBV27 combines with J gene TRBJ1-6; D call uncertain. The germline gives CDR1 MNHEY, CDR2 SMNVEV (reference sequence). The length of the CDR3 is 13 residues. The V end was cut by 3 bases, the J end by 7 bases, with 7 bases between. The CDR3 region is CASSLGRNSPLHF. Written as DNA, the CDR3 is TGTGCCAGCAGTTTGGGGAGGAATTCACCCCTCCACTTT.

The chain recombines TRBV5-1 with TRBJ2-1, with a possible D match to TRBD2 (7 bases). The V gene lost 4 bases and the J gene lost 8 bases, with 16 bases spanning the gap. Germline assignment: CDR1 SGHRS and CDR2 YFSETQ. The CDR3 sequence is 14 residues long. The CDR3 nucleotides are TGCGCCAGCAGCCGCGAGGGGGGGCTGGATGAGCAGTTCTTC. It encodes CASSREGGLDEQFF. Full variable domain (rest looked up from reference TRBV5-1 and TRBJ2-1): KAGVTQTPRYLIKTRGQQVTLSCSPISGHRSVSWYQQTPGQGLQFLFEYFSETQRNKGNFPGRFSGRQFSNSRSEMNVSTLELGDSALYLCASSREGGLDEQFFGPGTRLTVL.

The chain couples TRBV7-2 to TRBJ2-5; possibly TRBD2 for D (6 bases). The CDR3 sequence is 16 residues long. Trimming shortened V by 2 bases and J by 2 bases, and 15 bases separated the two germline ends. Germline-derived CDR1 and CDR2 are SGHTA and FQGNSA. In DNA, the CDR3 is TGTGCCAGCAGCTTAAATGCGGTAGCGGTGCAAGAGACCCAGTACTTC. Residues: CASSLNAVAVQETQYF.

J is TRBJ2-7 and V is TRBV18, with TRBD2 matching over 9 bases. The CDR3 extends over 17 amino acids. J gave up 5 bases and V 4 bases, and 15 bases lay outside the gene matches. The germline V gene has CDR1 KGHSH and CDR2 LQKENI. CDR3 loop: CASSLPEVSGGDDEQYF. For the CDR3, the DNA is TGTGCCAGCTCACTGCCTGAGGTTAGCGGGGGTGACGACGAGCAGTACTTC.

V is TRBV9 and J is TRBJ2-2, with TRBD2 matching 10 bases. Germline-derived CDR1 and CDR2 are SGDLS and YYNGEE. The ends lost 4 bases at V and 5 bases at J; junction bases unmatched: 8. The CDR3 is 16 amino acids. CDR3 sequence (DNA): TGTGCCAGCAGCACTTACCCGGGACTAGCGACCGGGGAGCTGTTTTTT. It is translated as CASSTYPGLATGELFF. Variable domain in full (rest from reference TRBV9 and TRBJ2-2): DSGVTQTPKHLITATGQRVTLRCSPRSGDLSVYWYQQSLDQGLQFLIQYYNGEERAKGNILERFSAQQFPDLHSELNLSSLELGDSALYFCASSTYPGLATGELFFGEGSRLTVL.

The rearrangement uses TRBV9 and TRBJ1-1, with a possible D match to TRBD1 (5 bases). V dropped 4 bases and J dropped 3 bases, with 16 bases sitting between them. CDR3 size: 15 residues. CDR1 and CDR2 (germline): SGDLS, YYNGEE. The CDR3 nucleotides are TGTGCCAGCAGCTCGAAGTCGGGAGGGGACACTGAAGCTTTCTTT. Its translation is CASSSKSGGDTEAFF.

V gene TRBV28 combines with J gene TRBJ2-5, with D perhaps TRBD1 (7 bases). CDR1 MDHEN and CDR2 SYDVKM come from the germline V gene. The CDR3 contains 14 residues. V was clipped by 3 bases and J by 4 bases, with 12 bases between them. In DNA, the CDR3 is TGTGCCAGCAGTTTGTATCAGGGGGGAGAGACCCAGTACTTC. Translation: CASSLYQGGETQYF.

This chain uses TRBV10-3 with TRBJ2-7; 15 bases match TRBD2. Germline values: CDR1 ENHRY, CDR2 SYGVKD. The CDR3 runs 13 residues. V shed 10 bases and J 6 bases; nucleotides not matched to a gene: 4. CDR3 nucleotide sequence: TGTGCCAGCGGGACTAGCGGGGGGAGCGAGCAGTACTTC. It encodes CASGTSGGSEQYF.

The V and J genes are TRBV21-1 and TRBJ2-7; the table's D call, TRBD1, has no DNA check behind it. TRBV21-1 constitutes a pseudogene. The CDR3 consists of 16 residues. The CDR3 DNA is TGTGCCAGCAGTACAATTACTACGGACAGGCACTACGAGCAGTACTTC. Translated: CASSTITTDRHYEQYF.

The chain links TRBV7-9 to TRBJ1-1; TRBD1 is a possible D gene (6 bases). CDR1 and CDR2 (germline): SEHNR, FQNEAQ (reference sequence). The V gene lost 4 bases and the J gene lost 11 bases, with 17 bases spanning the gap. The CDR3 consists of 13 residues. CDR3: CASSSMGVQGAFF. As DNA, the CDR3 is TGTGCCAGCAGCTCAATGGGGGTCCAGGGGGCTTTCTTT.

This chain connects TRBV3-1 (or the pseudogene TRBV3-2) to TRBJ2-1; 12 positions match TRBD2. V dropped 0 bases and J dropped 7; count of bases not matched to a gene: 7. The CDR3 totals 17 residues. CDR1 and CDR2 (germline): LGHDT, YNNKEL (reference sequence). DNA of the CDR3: TGTGCCAGCAGCCAAGAATTTCGACTAGCGGGAGCTAATGAGCAGTTCTTC. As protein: CASSQEFRLAGANEQFF.

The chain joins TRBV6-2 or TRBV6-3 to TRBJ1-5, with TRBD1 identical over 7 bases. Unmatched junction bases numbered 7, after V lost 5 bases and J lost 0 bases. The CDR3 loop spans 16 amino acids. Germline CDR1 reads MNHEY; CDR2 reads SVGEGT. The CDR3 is CASSNPGQISNQPQHF. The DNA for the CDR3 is TGTGCCAGCAGTAACCCGGGACAGATTAGCAATCAGCCCCAGCATTTT.

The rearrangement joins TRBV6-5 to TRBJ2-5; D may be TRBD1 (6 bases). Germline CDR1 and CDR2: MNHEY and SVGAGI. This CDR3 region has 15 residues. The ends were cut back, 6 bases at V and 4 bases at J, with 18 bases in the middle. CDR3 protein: CASRLFTGTSETQYF. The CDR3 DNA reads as TGTGCCAGCAGACTATTTACAGGGACGTCAGAGACCCAGTACTTC.

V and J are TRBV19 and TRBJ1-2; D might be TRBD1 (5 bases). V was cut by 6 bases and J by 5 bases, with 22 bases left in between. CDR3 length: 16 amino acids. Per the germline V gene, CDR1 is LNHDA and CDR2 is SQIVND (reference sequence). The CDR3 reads CASRDSGTFGGYGYTF. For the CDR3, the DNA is TGTGCCAGTAGGGATTCCGGGACCTTTGGAGGGTATGGCTACACCTTC.